What follows is one T cell receptor (beta chain) and its context. The antigen is not known. These data belong to a study of OX40 agonist ivuxolimab in advanced cancers. Study in general: Males comprised approximately 84% of the group, whose mean age was approximately 60 years (range about 23 to 80).

Study observations and caveats: Mean expanded clone counts were higher in CD8+ than CD4+ T cells.

The length of the CDR3 is 15 residues. V was cut by 6 bases and J by 2 bases, with 14 bases left in between. Germline CDR1 is SGHTA and CDR2 is FQGNSA. Data came from immunoSEQ multiplex PCR; TCRdb stores just in-frame clones and leaves some out. The top ten hold around 0.71% of the sample, which has about 83,000 clones, about nine tenths seen once. The chain joins TRBV7-2 to TRBJ2-1, with D perhaps given as TRBD1 or TRBD2 (5 bases each). The material was CD4+ or CD8+ T cells sorted from blood, obtained in a trial of the OX40 agonist ivuxolimab. The clonotype comes from an adult with an advanced solid tumor such as melanoma, head and neck, liver or kidney cancer. The chain's CDR3 is CASSSRGAPYNEQFF. CDR3 nucleotides: TGTGCCAGCAGTTCCAGAGGGGCACCCTACAATGAGCAGTTCTTC.